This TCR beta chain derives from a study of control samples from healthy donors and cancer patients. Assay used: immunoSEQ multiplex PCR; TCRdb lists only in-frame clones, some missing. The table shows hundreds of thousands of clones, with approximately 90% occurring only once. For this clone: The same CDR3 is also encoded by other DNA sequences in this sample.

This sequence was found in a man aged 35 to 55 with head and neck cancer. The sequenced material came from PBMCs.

CDR3 bases: TGTGCCAGCAGCCAATCCAATCCGGGGCAGGGGCATCAGCCCCAGCATTTT. Its protein is CASSQSNPGQGHQPQHF. The rearrangement links TRBV3-1 (or the pseudogene TRBV3-2) to TRBJ1-5; maybe TRBD1 (6 bases). Germline assignment: CDR1 LGHDT and CDR2 YNNKEL (reference sequence). Trimming removed 2 bases at V and 5 bases at J, with 19 bases between. The CDR3 is made up of 17 amino acids.